Ten or more counts support the clone carrying this T cell receptor beta chain. What it binds is unknown. The entry originates in a study of neurological immune-mediated disorders. The study's findings and limits: Private repertoires in all groups were suggested by the absence of shared CDR3 amino acid sequences among expanded clones across subjects. The most TCR clonal expansion was seen in HTLV-1-associated myelopathy, whereas the least was seen in multiple sclerosis, below the level in healthy controls.

CDR1 and CDR2 (germline): SGHRS, YFSETQ. The length of the CDR3 is 14 residues. The V end lost 1 base, the J end lost 1 base, and 7 bases lay between the germline ends. Stated time point: longitudinal time-point 1 (baseline). For the unsorted libraries, 2 million PBMCs stored at -80 C served as input. The cDNA was generated by 5'RACE with 10-nucleotide random UMIs. TCRdb reprocessed the 5' RACE reads with MiXCR, giving one entry per CDR3 protein. The table has 70,000 to 75,000 distinct CDR3 sequences, roughly an eighth seen once. Sequenced input: PBMCs. The V and J genes are TRBV5-1 and TRBJ2-3; D call uncertain. The receptor was isolated from a female donor with HTLV-1-associated myelopathy (HAM/TSP). CDR3 loop: CASSLLTGTDTQYF. CDR3 bases: TGCGCCAGCAGCTTGTTAACGGGCACAGATACGCAGTATTTT.